Presented here are 24 T cell receptor beta chains from one specimen sequenced in a study of blood T cell repertoires in COVID-19. Profiled with immunoSEQ multiplex PCR; TCRdb holds only in-frame clones, not every one. The repertoire holds roughly 120,000 clones, with 87% as singletons. The sample consisted of peripheral blood. The source is a woman between 65 and 79 years old with acute or convalescent COVID-19.

CDR3 residues: CASSLSLAGGYNEQFF. The CDR3 DNA reads TGCGCCAGCAGCTTGTCCCTAGCGGGGGGGTACAATGAGCAGTTCTTC. The chain recombines TRBV5-1 with TRBJ2-1; 12 bases agree with TRBD2. The CDR3 has 16 residues. The germline gives CDR1 SGHRS, CDR2 YFSETQ. The V and J ends lost 1 base and 4 bases, in that order; junction bases with no gene match: 3.

The chain is built from TRBV19 and TRBJ1-5, with unresolved D. V lost 4 bases and J lost 0, with 4 bases in between. CDR1 is LNHDA, CDR2 SQIVND, per germline (reference sequence). There are 13 residues in the CDR3. The CDR3 here is CASSTLSNQPQHF. CDR3 bases: TGTGCCAGTAGTACCCTTAGCAATCAGCCCCAGCATTTT.

This chain links TRBV4-1 with TRBJ2-7, with D hard to call. CDR3 size: 13 residues. Trimming took off 1 base at V and 3 bases at J, with 7 bases between the two ends. Germline CDR1 and CDR2: MGHRA and YSYEKL. The CDR3 DNA sequence: TGCGCCAGCAGCCAAGGAGGCGGCTACGAGCAGTACTTC. This codes for CASSQGGGYEQYF.

The chain is built from TRBV10-3 and TRBJ2-7; no reliable D call. V was shortened by 6 bases and J by 3 bases, with 6 bases between the two germline ends. The CDR3 contains 11 residues. CDR1 and CDR2 from the germline V gene are ENHRY and SYGVKD. CDR3 residues: CAISGSYEQYF. The CDR3, as DNA: TGTGCCATCAGCGGTAGCTACGAGCAGTACTTC.

The chain joins TRBV11-3 to TRBJ2-7, with D uncertain. Between the trimmed V and J ends, which lost 1 base and 3 bases, there was a span of 4 bases. This CDR3 has 12 residues. Germline CDR1 SGHNT, CDR2 YENEEA. CDR3 in amino acids: CASSLVLYEQYF. The DNA for the CDR3 is TGTGCCAGCAGCTTAGTTCTCTACGAGCAGTACTTC.

This chain uses TRBV5-1 with TRBJ2-1, with no clear D. V lost 0 bases to trimming and J lost 0 bases, with 7 bases between them. The germline CDR1 and CDR2 sequences are SGHRS and YFSETQ. CDR3 length equals 15 residues. CDR3 coding DNA: TGCGCCAGCAGCTTGGCTTCTAGCTCCTACAATGAGCAGTTCTTC. Protein product: CASSLASSSYNEQFF.

V and J are TRBV7-3 and TRBJ2-1, with 12 bases that match TRBD2. Germline CDR1 is SGHTA and CDR2 is FQGTGA. With 3 bases clipped from V and 8 bases from J, the junction kept 5 bases outside the gene matches. The CDR3 spans 15 residues. In DNA, the CDR3 is TGTGCCAGCAGCTTTCTAGCGGGGGGGCCAGATGAGCAGTTCTTC. It yields the protein CASSFLAGGPDEQFF.

The CDR3: CASSSLLGFETQYF. DNA of the CDR3: TGTGCCAGCAGCTCGCTTCTCGGGTTTGAGACCCAGTACTTC. The chain couples TRBV9 to TRBJ2-5; no clear D. The CDR3 extends over 14 amino acids. The V and J ends lost 4 bases and 5 bases respectively, with 15 bases between them. Looked up from germline, CDR1 is SGDLS and CDR2 is YYNGEE.

A few counts support this clone. V usage is TRBV5-3 and J usage is TRBJ2-7; D might be TRBD1 (5 bases). TRBV5-3 belongs to the ORF category, with a function that is uncertain. V lost 1 base and J 12 bases, leaving 11 bases between the germline ends. This CDR3 spans 11 amino acids. The CDR3 coding sequence is TGTGCCAGAAGCTTGACCGTGGGGCCGTACTTC. Amino acids: CARSLTVGPYF.

The table lists this clone with a count of one. The CDR3 coding sequence is TGTGCCAGCAGTTTCCGACTAGCAGGGTCCCAAGAGACCCAGTACTTC. Residues: CASSFRLAGSQETQYF. The rearrangement joins TRBV5-4 to TRBJ2-5; TRBD2 matches 7 bases. Germline loops: CDR1 SGHNT, CDR2 YYREEE (reference sequence). V lost 5 bases, J lost 1 base, and 11 bases stayed unmatched. The length of the CDR3 is 16 residues.

J is TRBJ1-1 and V is TRBV2; D gene ambiguous. Trimming removed 6 bases from V and 4 bases from J, with 9 bases in between. CDR1 SNHLY and CDR2 FYNNEI come from the germline V gene. The CDR3 covers 12 residues. The CDR3 protein is CASREGITEAFF. The CDR3 DNA follows: TGTGCCAGCAGGGAGGGAATCACTGAAGCTTTCTTT.

This chain connects TRBV25-1 to TRBJ2-5; 7 bases line up with TRBD1. The germline CDR1 and CDR2 sequences are MGHDK and SYGVNS. The J segment lost 4 bases and the V segment lost 7 bases, leaving 6 bases of the junction unmatched. This CDR3 comprises 13 residues. The CDR3: CASTRDSGETQYF. The CDR3 DNA reads as TGTGCCAGCACCCGGGACAGCGGAGAGACCCAGTACTTC. Full variable domain (missing parts from reference TRBV25-1 and TRBJ2-5): EADIYQTPRYLVIGTGKKITLECSQTMGHDKMYWYQQDPGMELHLIHYSYGVNSTEKGDLSSESTVSRIRTEHFPLTLESARPSHTSQYLCASTRDSGETQYFGPGTRLLVL.

The rearrangement joins TRBV10-3 to TRBJ2-1, with 8 bases fitting TRBD2. There are 15 residues in the CDR3. CDR1 and CDR2 (germline): ENHRY, SYGVKD. V was clipped by 4 bases and J by 5 bases; unmatched bases: 7. The CDR3, as DNA: TGTGCCATCAGTGGGGAGCGGGGGAGTGACAATGAGCAGTTCTTC. Protein: CAISGERGSDNEQFF.

V usage is TRBV13 and J usage is TRBJ1-4; no firm D call. The germline V gene encodes CDR1 PRHDT and CDR2 FYEKMQ (reference sequence). Trimming left V 5 bases short and J 8 bases short, with 9 bases between. The CDR3 runs to 12 residues. CDR3 amino acids: CASSAGSEKLFF. In DNA form, the CDR3 reads TGTGCCAGCAGCGCGGGTTCCGAAAAACTGTTTTTT.

This clone has more than one count but fewer than ten. This chain uses TRBV9 with TRBJ1-2; no definite D call. Germline CDR1 is SGDLS and CDR2 is YYNGEE. This CDR3 has 14 amino acids. V was pared by 0 bases and J by 7 bases, with 13 bases between. The CDR3 is CASSVDLEGGGYTF. CDR3 bases: TGTGCCAGCAGCGTAGATTTGGAGGGAGGTGGCTACACCTTC. The variable domain in full, completed from reference TRBV9 and TRBJ1-2, reads DSGVTQTPKHLITATGQRVTLRCSPRSGDLSVYWYQQSLDQGLQFLIQYYNGEERAKGNILERFSAQQFPDLHSELNLSSLELGDSALYFCASSVDLEGGGYTFGSGTRLTVV.

The rearrangement uses TRBV6-6 and TRBJ1-6; perhaps TRBD1 as D (5 bases). The CDR3 contains 17 residues. Trimming removed 6 bases at V and 0 bases at J, with 15 bases between. Germline V gene data show CDR1 as MNHNY and CDR2 as SVGAGI (reference sequence). For the CDR3, the DNA is TGTGCCAGCAGCCGAACGCGGGGGAGCTCCTATAATTCACCCCTCCACTTT. Translated, it gives CASSRTRGSSYNSPLHF.

The rearrangement joins TRBV7-2 to TRBJ2-3, with D maybe TRBD2 (5 bases). The germline CDR1 and CDR2 sequences are SGHTA and FQGNSA. Between the trimmed V and J ends, which lost 5 bases and 6 bases, there was a span of 12 bases. This CDR3 has 13 residues. CDR3 DNA sequence: TGTGCCAGCAGCCAACTAGTGAGGGATACGCAGTATTTT. This translates into CASSQLVRDTQYF.

This clone came up once. The V gene is TRBV30, the J gene TRBJ2-2; 13 bases are shared with TRBD2. This CDR3 comprises 15 residues. Per the germline V gene, CDR1 is GTSNPN and CDR2 is SVGIG (reference sequence). With V trimmed by 5 bases and J by 5 bases, 5 bases remained unmatched. The CDR3 region has the DNA TGTGCCTGGCGACTAGCGGGGGGACGGACCGGGGAGCTGTTTTTT. Its translation is CAWRLAGGRTGELFF.

This clone has only one observation. The rearrangement joins TRBV6-5 to TRBJ2-7; no clear D. Per germline, CDR1 MNHEY and CDR2 SVGAGI. The V end lost 6 bases, the J end lost 5 bases, and 8 bases lay between the germline ends. There are 11 residues in the CDR3. In DNA form, the CDR3 reads TGTGCCAGCAGGGTACAAGACGAGCAGTACTTC. Translation: CASRVQDEQYF.

V is TRBV12-3 or TRBV12-4 and J is TRBJ1-1; D not certain. V dropped 2 bases and J dropped 2 bases, with 6 bases sitting between them. There are 13 residues in the CDR3. This CDR3 is CASSLTDNTEAFF. CDR3 coding DNA: TGTGCCAGCAGTTTAACAGACAACACTGAAGCTTTCTTT.

The chain is built from TRBV7-2 and TRBJ2-1, with 9 bases matching TRBD2. The germline gives CDR1 SGHTA, CDR2 FQGNSA. V shed 4 bases and J 4 bases; nucleotides not matched to a gene: 5. The CDR3 covers 15 residues. Here the CDR3 DNA reads TGTGCCAGCAGCTCCACAGCGGGGGGATACAATGAGCAGTTCTTC. The encoded protein is CASSSTAGGYNEQFF.

The rearrangement uses TRBV2 and TRBJ1-2; possibly TRBD1 for D (5 bases). V shed 3 bases and J shed 8 bases, with 7 bases lying between them. The CDR3 has 11 residues. Germline CDR1 and CDR2: SNHLY and FYNNEI. The DNA of the CDR3 is TGTGCCAGCAGTGATGGGGGGGGCTACACCTTC. Translating gives CASSDGGGYTF.

CDR3 region: CASSAPGQGNSPLHF. CDR3 nucleotide sequence: TGTGCCAGCAGCGCACCGGGACAGGGTAATTCACCCCTCCACTTT. This chain joins TRBV7-9 and TRBJ1-6; 9 bases agree with TRBD1. V lost 5 bases, J lost 6 bases, and 5 bases stayed unmatched. Germline-derived CDR1 and CDR2 are SEHNR and FQNEAQ (reference sequence). This CDR3 has 15 amino acids.

V and J are TRBV28 and TRBJ1-2, with TRBD1 as a possible D gene (5 bases). Germline V gives CDR1 MDHEN, CDR2 SYDVKM. This CDR3 spans 14 amino acids. V was shortened by 10 bases and J by 8 bases, with 23 bases between the two germline ends. In nucleotides, the CDR3 is TGTGCCACCCCGGAAGGCGGGGCGCGTTCCGGCTACACCTTC. Residues: CATPEGGARSGYTF.